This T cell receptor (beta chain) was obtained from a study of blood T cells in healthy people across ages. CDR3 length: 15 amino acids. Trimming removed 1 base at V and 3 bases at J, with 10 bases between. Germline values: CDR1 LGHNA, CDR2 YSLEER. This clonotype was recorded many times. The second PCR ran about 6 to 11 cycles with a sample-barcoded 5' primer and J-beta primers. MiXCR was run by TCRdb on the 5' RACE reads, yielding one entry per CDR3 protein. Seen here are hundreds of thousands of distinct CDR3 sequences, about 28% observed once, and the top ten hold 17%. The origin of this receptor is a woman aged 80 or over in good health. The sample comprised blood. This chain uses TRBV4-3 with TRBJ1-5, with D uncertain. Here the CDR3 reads CASSQAVGNNQPQHF. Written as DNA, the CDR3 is TGCGCCAGCAGCCAAGCGGTTGGGAACAATCAGCCCCAGCATTTT.